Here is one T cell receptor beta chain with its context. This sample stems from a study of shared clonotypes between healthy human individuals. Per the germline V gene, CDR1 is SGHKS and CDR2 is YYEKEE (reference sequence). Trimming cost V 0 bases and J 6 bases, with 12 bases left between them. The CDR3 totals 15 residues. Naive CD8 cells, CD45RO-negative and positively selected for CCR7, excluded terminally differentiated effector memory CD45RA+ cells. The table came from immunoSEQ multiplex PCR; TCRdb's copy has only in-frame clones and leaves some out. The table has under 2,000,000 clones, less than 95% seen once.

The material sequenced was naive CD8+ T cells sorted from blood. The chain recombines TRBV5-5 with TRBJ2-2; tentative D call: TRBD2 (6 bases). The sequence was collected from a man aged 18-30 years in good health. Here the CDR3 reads CASSLVGGGPGELFF. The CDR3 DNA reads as TGTGCCAGCAGCTTGGTTGGGGGAGGCCCCGGGGAGCTGTTTTTT. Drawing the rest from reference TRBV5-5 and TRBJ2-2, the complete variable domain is DAGVTQSPTHLIKTRGQQVTLRCSPISGHKSVSWYQQVLGQGPQFIFQYYEKEERGRGNFPDRFSARQFPNYSSELNVNALLLGDSALYLCASSLVGGGPGELFFGEGSRLTVL.